This T cell receptor (beta chain) was observed in a study of shared clonotypes between healthy human individuals. Points on this clone: A far bigger clonotype differs at one base, so this is likely a read error.

Germline CDR1 and CDR2: MDHEN and SYDVKM. This CDR3 spans 16 amino acids. Trimming left V 2 bases short and J 5 bases short, with 16 bases between. Clones were sequenced by immunoSEQ multiplex PCR, and TCRdb holds only the in-frame ones, with some missing. The sample carries roughly 510,000 clones, about 79% recorded once. The sequenced sample consisted of PBMCs. The sequence derives from a woman between 40 and 55 years old in good health. Some clones in this sample may be carry-over from other donors' samples. This chain links TRBV28 with TRBJ1-5, with D possibly TRBD1 on 5 matching bases. Written as DNA, the CDR3 is TGTGCCAGCAGTTTAGCCGCAGACAGCTACGATCAGCCCCAGCATTTT. Amino acid sequence: CASSLAADSYDQPQHF.